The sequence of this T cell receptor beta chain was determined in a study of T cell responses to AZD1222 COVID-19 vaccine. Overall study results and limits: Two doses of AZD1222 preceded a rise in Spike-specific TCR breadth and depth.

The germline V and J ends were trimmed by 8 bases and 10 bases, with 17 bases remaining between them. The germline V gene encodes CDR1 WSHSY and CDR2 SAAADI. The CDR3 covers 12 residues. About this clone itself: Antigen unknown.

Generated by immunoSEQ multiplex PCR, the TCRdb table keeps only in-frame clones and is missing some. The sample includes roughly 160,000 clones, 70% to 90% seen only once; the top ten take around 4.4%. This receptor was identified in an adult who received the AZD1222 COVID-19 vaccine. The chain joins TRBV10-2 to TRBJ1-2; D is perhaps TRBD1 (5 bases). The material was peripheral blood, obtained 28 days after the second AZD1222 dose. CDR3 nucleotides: TGCGCCAGCTCTATCCGGGGCCTGGACTACACCTTC. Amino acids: CASSIRGLDYTF.